The sequence of this TCR beta chain was determined in a study of post-analysis software for immune sequencing data. Study-level information: The patients showed relapsing-remitting, secondary progressive and progressive-relapsing multiple sclerosis courses.

cDNA libraries for TCR beta contained unique molecular identifiers. cDNA molecules numbering around 450,000 came from roughly 1 to 10 million T cells. TCRdb re-called the PCR reads with MiXCR, one entry per CDR3 protein. The sample records around 400,000 distinct CDR3 sequences, less than 35% being singletons. Comments on this clonotype: Its antigen remains unidentified.

This CDR3 has 11 residues. Regarding the study as a whole: By F measure, strong co-clustering occurred among samples prepared in the same batch. In patients, TRBV5-6, TRBV5-1 and TRBV20-1 belonged to five TRBV segments found more frequently than in controls. Patients with multiple sclerosis recorded significantly lower normalized Chao1 diversity than controls, the study found.

Source material: blood. This chain uses TRBV12-3 or TRBV12-4 with TRBJ2-5; no clear D. The J call may be mistaken, given a closer DNA end match to TRBJ2-7. The sequence derives from a girl aged 10-17 years with multiple sclerosis. CDR3 in amino acids: CASGTLREQYF. CDR3 DNA: TGTGCCAGCGGTACCCTCCGCGAGCAGTACTTC.